This TCR beta chain was recorded in a study of cytomegalovirus exposure and HLA in healthy donors. The CDR3 is 19 residues long. Trimming cost V 5 bases and J 2 bases; bases outside gene matches: 17. The germline V gene has CDR1 LNHDA and CDR2 SQIVND (reference sequence). In its sample, this clone was seen once. Its target is unknown. PCR employed 60 Vbeta and 13 Jbeta primers. Clones were read by immunoSEQ multiplex PCR, and TCRdb kept only the in-frame ones, dropping some. Counted here are around 140,000 clones, approximately 80% occurring once; the ten biggest clones make up 1.8%. Overall study findings and caveats: A previous analysis found most TCR beta V segments productive roughly 87% or roughly 30% of the time.

The source of this sequence is a female donor in good health and CMV-seropositive. The chain is built from TRBV19 and TRBJ1-1; 10 bases are a match to TRBD1. The sample was PBMCs. The CDR3 protein is CASSPRQGARGSLNTEAFF. The CDR3 DNA reads as TGTGCCAGTAGTCCACGACAGGGGGCAAGAGGATCCTTAAACACTGAAGCTTTCTTT.